Following are 28 T cell receptor beta chains from one sample sequenced in a study of radiotherapy plus CTLA-4 blockade in lung cancer. Sequencing was performed with immunoSEQ multiplex PCR; in TCRdb, only in-frame clones are kept and a portion is missing. The table has approximately 98,000 clones, roughly 80% seen once. The sequencing used peripheral blood, collected from a patient treated with radiotherapy plus ipilimumab. The receptors come from a human donor with non-small cell lung cancer who had a partial response to radiotherapy plus ipilimumab.

The genes are TRBV6-5 and TRBJ2-2, with D perhaps TRBD2 (6 bases). V was shortened by 5 bases and J by 2 bases, with 9 bases between the two germline ends. This CDR3 is 14 amino acids long. The germline V gene encodes CDR1 MNHEY and CDR2 SVGAGI. The CDR3 bases are TGTGCCAGCAGTATGGGGGGTAACACCGGGGAGCTGTTTTTT. Its translation is CASSMGGNTGELFF.

The genes are TRBV27 and TRBJ2-5; TRBD2 agrees at 11 bases. V lost 6 bases and J lost 0; bases outside the gene matches: 9. CDR1 is MNHEY and CDR2 is SMNVEV in the germline V gene (reference sequence). The length of the CDR3 is 17 residues. CDR3 loop: CASRQERTSGYQETQYF. The CDR3 DNA is TGTGCCAGCAGGCAAGAACGGACTAGCGGGTACCAAGAGACCCAGTACTTC.

The genes are TRBV5-1 and TRBJ2-7; 11 bases line up with TRBD2. Germline V lookup: CDR1 SGHRS, CDR2 YFSETQ. V was pared by 2 bases and J by 7 bases, with 5 bases of the junction left unmatched. The CDR3 contains 14 residues. In DNA, the CDR3 is TGCGCCAGCAGCTTTACTAGCGGGAGCAGGGAGCAGTACTTC. It is translated as CASSFTSGSREQYF.

The J gene is TRBJ2-3, the V gene TRBV29-1, with D possibly matching TRBD1 (6 bases). This CDR3 contains 13 residues. Germline values: CDR1 SQVTM, CDR2 ANQGSEA. The V gene lost 7 bases and the J gene lost 6 bases, with 17 bases spanning the gap. The CDR3 sequence: CSAFGQTPDTQYF. For the CDR3, the DNA is TGCAGCGCCTTTGGACAGACCCCTGATACGCAGTATTTT.

This clone was recorded only once. The chain links TRBV6-1 to TRBJ2-3; D not certain. The V gene's germline CDR1 is MNHNS and CDR2 SASEGT. The CDR3 sequence is 11 residues long. V was shortened by 5 bases and J by 6 bases, with 6 bases between the two germline ends. The CDR3 DNA reads TGTGCCAGCAGTTTCGGGGATACGCAGTATTTT. Translation gives CASSFGDTQYF.

CDR3 DNA: TGTGCCAGCAGCAAAGGAGTGAGCGATCAGCCCCAGCATTTT. Its protein product is CASSKGVSDQPQHF. This chain connects TRBV21-1 to TRBJ1-5. TRBV21-1 is listed as a pseudogene. This CDR3 spans 14 amino acids.

In its sample, this clone was seen once. The V gene is TRBV5-1, the J gene TRBJ1-6; 8 bases align to TRBD1. Trimming took 5 bases from V and 8 from J; bases not matched to a gene: 6. The germline gives CDR1 SGHRS, CDR2 YFSETQ. The CDR3 loop spans 14 amino acids. CDR3 DNA sequence: TGCGCCAGCAGAACGGGACAGGCGGATTCACCCCTCCACTTT. As protein: CASRTGQADSPLHF. Looking up the rest from reference TRBV5-1 and TRBJ1-6 gives the full variable domain: KAGVTQTPRYLIKTRGQQVTLSCSPISGHRSVSWYQQTPGQGLQFLFEYFSETQRNKGNFPGRFSGRQFSNSRSEMNVSTLELGDSALYLCASRTGQADSPLHFGNGTRLTVT.

Only a few counts were recorded for this clone. The chain has TRBV30 and TRBJ1-1; D unclear. The V gene's germline CDR1 is GTSNPN and CDR2 SVGIG (reference sequence). This CDR3 has 11 residues. V lost 3 bases and J lost 6, with 8 bases in between. CDR3 in DNA: TGTGCCTGGAGAGGAGAGTCTGAAGCTTTCTTT. This codes for CAWRGESEAFF.

Worth noting for this clone: A junction end diverges from the germline sequence, so it may reflect a read error. This chain uses TRBV30 with TRBJ1-5; D might be TRBD1 (5 bases). There are 12 residues in the CDR3. Germline lookup yields CDR1 GTSNPN and CDR2 SVGIG (reference sequence). The CDR3 DNA sequence: TGCGTCTGGGACTATAGCAATCAGCCCCAGCATTTT. It codes for CVWDYSNQPQHF.

The chain is built from TRBV5-4 and TRBJ2-6; 11 nucleotides agree with TRBD2. Trimming removed 5 bases from V and 1 base from J; junction bases left unmatched: 8. The germline CDR1 and CDR2 sequences are SGHNT and YYREEE (reference sequence). This CDR3 spans 18 amino acids. CDR3 DNA: TGTGCCAGCAGTCCCGGGACTAGCGGTGGGTCTGGGGCCAACGTCCTGACTTTC. Its protein is CASSPGTSGGSGANVLTF.

The chain employs TRBV2 and TRBJ2-7; 10 nucleotides line up with TRBD2. Trimming cost V 5 bases and J 7 bases; bases outside gene matches: 8. The germline V gene encodes CDR1 SNHLY and CDR2 FYNNEI. The CDR3 is 14 residues long. CDR3: CASSSGRARIEQYF. The CDR3, as DNA: TGTGCCAGCAGTAGCGGGAGGGCCAGAATTGAGCAGTACTTC.

This chain links TRBV18 with TRBJ2-5; 10 bases fit TRBD2. The V segment lost 6 bases and the J segment 5 bases; nucleotides outside the gene matches: 12. In germline, CDR1 is KGHSH, CDR2 LQKENI. CDR3 size: 16 residues. The CDR3 spells CASSILSGRAFETQYF. The CDR3 coding sequence is TGTGCCAGCTCGATACTCAGCGGGAGGGCCTTCGAGACCCAGTACTTC.

The rearrangement links TRBV5-5 to TRBJ1-5, with D unresolved. The CDR3 is 13 amino acids. V lost 0 bases to trimming and J lost 5 bases, with 6 bases between them. Germline values: CDR1 SGHKS, CDR2 YYEKEE (reference sequence). The CDR3: CASSLGGDQPQHF. The CDR3 region has the DNA TGTGCCAGCAGCTTGGGGGGAGATCAGCCCCAGCATTTT.

This clone was detected a few times. J is TRBJ1-2 and V is TRBV6-5, with no clear D. This CDR3 has 13 residues. The germline V gene encodes CDR1 MNHEY and CDR2 SVGAGI. V shed 6 bases and J shed 1 base, with 9 bases lying between them. The DNA of the CDR3 is TGTGCCAGCAGCATCGGTTATAACTATGGCTACACCTTC. Its translation is CASSIGYNYGYTF.

This clone showed up just a few times. V usage is TRBV27 and J usage is TRBJ2-5, with 12 bases lining up with TRBD1. The junction had 7 bases not matched to a gene; V was cut back by 6 bases and J by 5 bases. The V gene's germline CDR1 is MNHEY and CDR2 SMNVEV (reference sequence). The CDR3 consists of 15 residues. For the CDR3, the DNA is TGTGCCAGCAGGACCGGGACAGGGGGCTGGGAGACCCAGTACTTC. Translated, it gives CASRTGTGGWETQYF.

V usage is TRBV6-6 and J usage is TRBJ2-6; TRBD2 might be the D (5 bases). Trimming removed 2 bases at V and 0 bases at J, with 8 bases between. This CDR3 has 16 residues. The germline gives CDR1 MNHNY, CDR2 SVGAGI (reference sequence). The DNA of the CDR3 is TGTGCCAGCAGTTACACCGGGGACTCTGGGGCCAACGTCCTGACTTTC. Amino acid sequence: CASSYTGDSGANVLTF.

The CDR3 region is CASSPGGGEIGTEAFF. CDR3 nucleotide sequence: TGTGCCAGCTCACCAGGCGGGGGAGAGATCGGGACTGAAGCTTTCTTT. The rearrangement links TRBV18 to TRBJ1-1, with a tentative D call TRBD1 (5 bases). V shed 2 bases and J shed 5 bases, with 18 bases lying between them. CDR3 length equals 16 residues. CDR1 is KGHSH, CDR2 LQKENI, per germline.

This clone was seen just once. The DNA for the CDR3 is TGCGCCAGCAGCCAAGAGTCTAGCCAAGTCTCGCAGTATTTT. It codes for CASSQESSQVSQYF. The chain is built from TRBV4-1 and TRBJ2-3; D possibly corresponds to TRBD2 (5 bases). Deletions cut 0 bases from V and 10 bases from J, with 14 bases between. The CDR3 length is 14 residues. Germline V gene sequence: CDR1 MGHRA, CDR2 YSYEKL.

J is TRBJ1-3 and V is TRBV29-1, with a possible D match to TRBD1 (5 bases). The ends were cut back, 6 bases at V and 9 bases at J, with 18 bases in the middle. The CDR3 length is 13 residues. CDR1 is SQVTM and CDR2 is ANQGSEA in the germline V gene. For the CDR3, the DNA is TGCAGCGTGCGGGACGATCAAGGGATCACCATATATTTT. Translated: CSVRDDQGITIYF.

J is TRBJ2-7 and V is TRBV7-3; D ambiguous. Trimming took off 5 bases at V and 5 bases at J, with 22 bases between the two ends. Germline CDR1 is SGHTA and CDR2 is FQGTGA. This CDR3 region has 16 residues. DNA of the CDR3: TGTGCCAGCAGCCCCCACCAGGCCTCCTACCGCGACGAGCAGTACTTC. Its translation is CASSPHQASYRDEQYF.

This rearrangement joins TRBV19 to TRBJ1-3; 9 nucleotides match TRBD2. TRBJ2-2 explains the end of the DNA better; the J call may be wrong. This CDR3 has 17 residues. Germline-derived CDR1 and CDR2 are LNHDA and SQIVND (reference sequence). The DNA for the CDR3 is TGTGCCTCCAAAGGTGTTCTAGCGGGATACGGCACCGGGGAGCTGTTTTTT. The encoded protein is CASKGVLAGYGTGELFF.

The chain couples TRBV5-1 to TRBJ1-2; 8 bases agree with TRBD1. Germline assignment: CDR1 SGHRS and CDR2 YFSETQ. This CDR3 spans 17 amino acids. Trimming cost V 2 bases and J 2 bases; bases outside gene matches: 11. The chain's CDR3 is CASSLVWTGTKNYGYTF. CDR3 bases: TGCGCCAGCAGCTTAGTCTGGACAGGGACTAAAAACTATGGCTACACCTTC.

This clone has more than one count but fewer than ten. The chain couples TRBV6-1 to TRBJ1-2; D is possibly TRBD1 (6 bases). From germline, CDR1 is MNHNS and CDR2 SASEGT. Trimming shortened V by 2 bases and J by 2 bases, and 12 bases separated the two germline ends. The CDR3 contains 15 residues. The CDR3 reads CASSERGGLNYGYTF. In DNA form, the CDR3 reads TGTGCCAGCAGTGAAAGGGGGGGTCTAAACTATGGCTACACCTTC.

This clone qualifies as medium-sized (0.01 to 0.1%). The rearrangement links TRBV10-3 to TRBJ2-7, with TRBD1 matching over 7 bases. Germline-derived CDR1 and CDR2 are ENHRY and SYGVKD. V was pared by 6 bases and J by 5 bases, with 4 bases of the junction left unmatched. CDR3 size: 12 residues. The CDR3 sequence is CAIRTGTDEQYF. Here the CDR3 DNA reads TGTGCCATCAGGACCGGGACAGACGAGCAGTACTTC.

The chain employs TRBV7-3 and TRBJ2-1; 13 bases agree with TRBD2. CDR3 size: 16 residues. With V trimmed by 4 bases and J by 7 bases, 7 bases remained unmatched. CDR1 SGHTA and CDR2 FQGTGA come from the germline V gene. CDR3 nucleotide sequence: TGTGCCAGCAGCTCTCGGACTAGCGGGAGAGGAAATGAGCAGTTCTTC. This translates into CASSSRTSGRGNEQFF.

This chain joins TRBV5-1 and TRBJ1-5; 8 bases are a match to TRBD1. Trimming took 4 bases from V and 1 from J; bases not matched to a gene: 7. CDR1 and CDR2 (germline): SGHRS, YFSETQ. This CDR3 is 16 amino acids long. Here the CDR3 reads CASSPGQGGSNQPQHF. In DNA form, the CDR3 reads TGCGCCAGCAGCCCCGGACAGGGAGGCAGCAATCAGCCCCAGCATTTT.

To note about this clone: Other DNA sequences of this sample code for an identical CDR3. The rearrangement uses TRBV30 and TRBJ2-7, with 7 bases fitting TRBD2. Germline values: CDR1 GTSNPN, CDR2 SVGIG (reference sequence). V shed 0 bases and J 6 bases; nucleotides not matched to a gene: 5. The CDR3 runs to 13 residues. CDR3 nucleotide sequence: TGTGCCTGGAGTGTGGTGAGCGGGACCGAGCAGTACTTC. This gives the protein CAWSVVSGTEQYF. Supplemented by reference TRBV30 and TRBJ2-7, the full variable domain reads SQTIHQWPATLVQPVGSPLSLECTVEGTSNPNLYWYRQAAGRGLQLLFYSVGIGQISSEVPQNLSASRPQDRQFILSSKKLLLSDSGFYLCAWSVVSGTEQYFGPGTRLTVT.

The chain couples TRBV6-6 to TRBJ1-3, with unresolved D. The CDR3 length is 12 residues. Germline V gives CDR1 MNHNY, CDR2 SVGAGI (reference sequence). The V and J ends lost 5 bases and 4 bases respectively, with 6 bases between them. In DNA form, the CDR3 reads TGTGCCAGCAGTCCCCTGGGAAACACCATATATTTT. Translating it yields CASSPLGNTIYF.